This TCR beta chain derives from a study of blood T cells in healthy people across ages. The individuals who served as donors were healthy Caucasians living in Russia, aged roughly 6 to 95. The CDR3 is 14 amino acids. Germline V lookup: CDR1 SQVTM, CDR2 ANQGSEA. Trimming left V 3 bases short and J 2 bases short, with 14 bases between. A J-beta primer mix and a sample-barcoded 5' primer were used in a second PCR of about 6 to 12 cycles. TCRdb passed the 5' RACE reads through MiXCR, listing each CDR3 protein once. The repertoire includes 700,000 to 900,000 distinct CDR3 sequences, more than 25% of them detected once, and around 2.9% sits in the top ten. Whole-study results and caveats: More naive CD4+ cells and higher diversity marked long-lived donors relative to aged donors.

Worth noting for this clonotype: What it recognizes is unknown.

Another study also made use of these data, one on T cells of mothers and their children. That work states: All donors were healthy and Caucasian; they were three mothers and their six children. The M1S primer of the second PCR added sample barcodes and 2-4 random nucleotides.

The chain is built from TRBV29-1 and TRBJ2-7; D might be TRBD2 (5 bases). The sequencing input was blood. The receptor was derived from a boy aged 10-17 years in good health. The CDR3 DNA reads TGCAGCGTTGAGCCCCTAGCCGAAACCTACGAGCAGTACTTC. Its protein product is CSVEPLAETYEQYF.